These T cell receptor beta chains were read from a single sample in a study of shared clonotypes between healthy human individuals. Clones were sequenced by immunoSEQ multiplex PCR, and TCRdb holds only the in-frame ones, with some missing. The profile shows 2 million to 2.5 million clones, more than 85% of them singletons. Sequences were obtained from naive CD8+ T cells from PBMCs. The receptor source for this set is a man younger than 30 in good health. Some clones in this sample may be carry-over from other donors' samples. CDR3s include the opening cysteine and the closing phenylalanine or tryptophan. D genes are given only for firm matches. Expanded clones are given a class, and other clones once, few, many or no size at all.

d_gene	j_gene	abundance	v_gene	CDR3nt	CDR3aa
.	TRBJ1-1	.	TRBV18	TGTGCCAGCTCACCTGCCCGGGGCACCACCTCGAACACTGAAGCTTTCTTT	CASSPARGTTSNTEAFF
.	TRBJ2-3	.	TRBV9	TGTGCCAGCAGCGCCCAACAGGGAGGGTCAGATACGCAGTATTTT	CASSAQQGGSDTQYF
TRBD2	TRBJ2-7	.	TRBV9	TGTGCCAGCAGTAGCGGGACTCGGGGCTACGAGCAGTACTTC	CASSSGTRGYEQYF
TRBD2	TRBJ2-1	.	TRBV27	TGTGCCAGCAGTCATACTAGCGGGAGGGACAATGAGCAGTTCTTC	CASSHTSGRDNEQFF
TRBD1	TRBJ2-1	.	TRBV7-2	TGTGCCAGCAGCTCCCACTCTAGACAGGGATCGTCCTACAATGAGCAGTTCTTC	CASSSHSRQGSSYNEQFF
TRBD2	TRBJ2-1	.	TRBV29-1	TGCAGCGTTGAAGGGGCTAGCGGAAGCTCCTACAATGAGCAGTTCTTC	CSVEGASGSSYNEQFF
.	TRBJ1-5	.	TRBV27	TGTGCCAGCAGTTTATTAGGTGGGCCCGAGGGTGGAATTCCCAAGCCCCAGCATTTT	CASSLLGGPEGGIPKPQHF
.	TRBJ2-2	.	TRBV7-7	TGTGCCAGCAGCCCTAGAGCTTTGGCGAACACCGGGGAGCTGTTTTTT	CASSPRALANTGELFF
.	TRBJ2-5	.	TRBV4-3	TGCGCCAGCAGCCAAGGCCCACCAACAGGGTCAAGGGAGACCCAGTACTTC	CASSQGPPTGSRETQYF
.	TRBJ1-2	.	TRBV9	TGTGCCAGCAGCCCGCGAACAGGGAACTATGGCTACACCTTC	CASSPRTGNYGYTF
TRBD1	TRBJ2-7	.	TRBV5-1	TGCGCCAGCGGGACAGGGGGCGAGCAGTACTTC	CASGTGGEQYF
.	TRBJ2-1	.	TRBV30	TGTGCCTGGAGTGCCTACAATGAGCAGTTCTTC	CAWSAYNEQFF
.	TRBJ2-1	.	TRBV27	TGTGCCAGCAGTTTTCCCGACTCCTACAATGAGCAGTTCTTC	CASSFPDSYNEQFF
.	TRBJ2-2	.	TRBV11-2	TGTGCCAGCACCCACTCACCCGGGGAGCTGTTTTTT	CASTHSPGELFF
TRBD1	TRBJ2-7	.	TRBV4-3	TGCGCCAGCAGCCAAGTCGGGACAGGGTACGAGCAGTACTTC	CASSQVGTGYEQYF
.	TRBJ1-2	.	TRBV27	TGTGCCAGCAGTACTGGGCCCTATGGCTACACCTTC	CASSTGPYGYTF
.	TRBJ1-5	once	TRBV6-1	TGTGCCAGCAACGACGGCCCTTGGGGGCAGCCCCAGCATTTT	CASNDGPWGQPQHF
.	TRBJ2-3	.	TRBV9	TGTGCCAGCAGCCGAAGGACTCCGGGCGGAGGACTTAGCACAGATACGCAGTATTTT	CASSRRTPGGGLSTDTQYF
.	TRBJ2-1	once	TRBV29-1	TGCAGCGTTGTGTACCAGAGATTCTCCTACAATGAGCAGTTCTTC	CSVVYQRFSYNEQFF
.	TRBJ1-2	.	TRBV6-5	TGTGCCAGCAGTTACGACGGCGTGGGCTATGGCTACACCTTC	CASSYDGVGYGYTF
TRBD2	TRBJ2-3	once	TRBV6-5	TGTGCCAGCAGTTCCGGACTAGCAGGAGATACGCAGTATTTT	CASSSGLAGDTQYF
.	TRBJ2-2	once	TRBV5-6	TGTGCCAGCAGCGAGGGACAGAACACCGGGGAGCTGTTTTTT	CASSEGQNTGELFF
TRBD2	TRBJ2-1	.	TRBV7-9	TGTGCCAGCAGCTTAGGAGGGGTAGCGGGCCAGCAGTTCTTC	CASSLGGVAGQQFF
.	TRBJ1-4	once	TRBV6-5	TGTGCCAGCAGTTACTTTAGTGGGGCGAGTGAAAAACTGTTTTTT	CASSYFSGASEKLFF
.	TRBJ1-5	.	TRBV9	TGTGCCAGCAGCGAGAGGGGAGCGAGCAATCAGCCCCAGCATTTT	CASSERGASNQPQHF
.	TRBJ2-3	.	TRBV5-1	TGCGCCAGCAGCTTGGCGTATATGGGGGGCACAGATACGCAGTATTTT	CASSLAYMGGTDTQYF
.	TRBJ2-7	.	TRBV4-1	TGCGCCAGCAGCCAAGAGGGCAGTAGACCCTACGAGCAGTACTTC	CASSQEGSRPYEQYF
.	TRBJ2-7	.	TRBV27	TGTGCCAGCAGTTCCGGGGTTCTCGAGCAGTACTTC	CASSSGVLEQYF
.	TRBJ1-2	.	TRBV7-8	TGTGCCAGCAGCTTAGGGACTTCTGTCTATGGCTACACCTTC	CASSLGTSVYGYTF
TRBD2	TRBJ2-1	.	TRBV9	TGTGCCAGTCTAAGGGATGGCGGGAGCTCCTACAATGAGCAGTTCTTC	CASLRDGGSSYNEQFF
.	TRBJ1-1	.	TRBV9	TGTGCCAGCAGTCCTTTCGGGGGGCCCGACACTGAAGCTTTCTTT	CASSPFGGPDTEAFF
TRBD1	TRBJ2-7	.	TRBV19	TGTGCCAGTAGTATAGGGGGGCAGGGGGCCCTCTACGAGCAGTACTTC	CASSIGGQGALYEQYF
.	TRBJ1-1	.	TRBV19	TGTGCCAGTAGTATAGCAGGAGTCACTGAAGCTTTCTTT	CASSIAGVTEAFF
TRBD2	TRBJ2-3	.	TRBV10-3	TGTGCCATCAGAGGGCCGGGAGGGACCAACACAGATACGCAGTATTTT	CAIRGPGGTNTDTQYF
.	TRBJ1-1	.	TRBV7-8	TGTGCCAGCACCTGGGGGAACCCGAACACTGAAGCTTTCTTT	CASTWGNPNTEAFF
TRBD2	TRBJ2-7	.	TRBV5-1	TGCGCCAGCAGACGGACTAGCGGAACTGCATCAGACGAGCAGTACTTC	CASRRTSGTASDEQYF
.	TRBJ1-2	.	TRBV7-9	TGTGCCAGCAGCTTATTCGGGAGGGAGCCCCATGGCTACACCTTC	CASSLFGREPHGYTF
.	TRBJ2-2	few	TRBV4-3	TGCGCCAGCAGCCAAGATGTTGGCGCGGAGCTGTTTTTT	CASSQDVGAELFF
.	TRBJ2-7	.	TRBV28	TGTGCCAGCAGTCCTCTCGTCGAGCAGTACTTC	CASSPLVEQYF
.	TRBJ1-5	.	TRBV4-1	TGCGCCAGCAGCCAAGGTCCGGGGGTCGGTCAGCCCCAGCATTTT	CASSQGPGVGQPQHF
.	TRBJ2-7	.	TRBV28	TGTGCCAGCAGTTTACCAGGTCAATCCTACGAGCAGTACTTC	CASSLPGQSYEQYF